This entry lists 25 T cell receptor beta chains sequenced from one sample in a study of blood T cells in healthy people across ages. A J-beta primer mix and a sample-barcoded 5' primer were used in a second PCR of roughly 7 to 12 cycles. TCRdb processed the 5' RACE reads anew with MiXCR; each CDR3 protein has one entry. Of 890,000 or so distinct CDR3 sequences listed, about 62% are singletons. The material sequenced was blood. The receptor set was obtained from a man aged 30 to 45 in good health.

V is TRBV3-1 and J is TRBJ2-7; D gene unclear. The CDR3 spans 16 residues. V was pared by 1 base and J by 0 bases, with 13 bases between. The germline gives CDR1 LGHDT, CDR2 YNNKEL (reference sequence). The CDR3: CASSQVSGVDSYEQYF. The CDR3 DNA is TGTGCCAGCAGCCAAGTATCTGGGGTGGACTCCTACGAGCAGTACTTC.

The V and J genes are TRBV29-1 and TRBJ2-7; 7 bases fit TRBD1. The DNA end lines up better with TRBJ2-5; the J call may be wrong. Germline V lookup: CDR1 SQVTM, CDR2 ANQGSEA. The CDR3 consists of 13 residues. The CDR3 reads CSVEGAAKETQYF. The CDR3 nucleotides read TGCAGCGTCGAGGGGGCAGCTAAAGAGACCCAGTACTTC.

A single count supports this clonotype. The chain joins TRBV6-6 to TRBJ2-7, with D hard to call. In germline, CDR1 is MNHNY, CDR2 SVGAGI (reference sequence). The CDR3 has 12 amino acids. V lost 7 bases and J 4 bases, leaving 11 bases between the germline ends. CDR3 sequence: CASKANFYEQYF. In DNA, the CDR3 is TGTGCCAGCAAGGCCAACTTTTACGAGCAGTACTTC.

V is TRBV19 and J is TRBJ2-1; D uncertain. CDR3 size: 13 residues. Germline CDR1 and CDR2: LNHDA and SQIVND (reference sequence). V was clipped by 5 bases and J by 8 bases, with 13 bases between them. CDR3: CASSHIAADEQFF. The CDR3 bases are TGTGCCAGTAGTCACATCGCGGCAGATGAGCAGTTCTTC.

The rearrangement links TRBV5-1 to TRBJ2-4; possible D gene TRBD1, 6 bases. The end of the DNA is better explained by TRBJ2-7, so the J call may be wrong. CDR1 SGHRS and CDR2 YFSETQ come from the germline V gene. There are 13 residues in the CDR3. The CDR3 coding sequence is TGCGCCAGCAAGGAAGGGGGAAGATACGAGCAGTACTTC. It codes for CASKEGGRYEQYF.

DNA for the CDR3: TGTGCCAGCAGCCACAGGACCAAACGGCAGTACTTC. Amino acids: CASSHRTKRQYF. The chain has TRBV3-1 and TRBJ2-7, with unresolved D. The V gene lost 3 bases and the J gene lost 9 bases, with 12 bases spanning the gap. This CDR3 is built from 12 residues. CDR1 LGHDT and CDR2 YNNKEL come from the germline V gene (reference sequence).

The genes are TRBV7-2 and TRBJ2-1; 11 bases are a match to TRBD1. V was pared by 7 bases and J by 7 bases, with 9 bases of the junction left unmatched. Germline V gives CDR1 SGHTA, CDR2 FQGNSA. The CDR3 consists of 15 residues. The CDR3 sequence is CASNLGQGARNEQFF. DNA for the CDR3: TGTGCCAGCAACCTAGGACAGGGGGCGCGAAATGAGCAGTTCTTC.

This clonotype was observed a handful of times. This sequence joins TRBV20-1 and TRBJ2-3; 9 bases agree with TRBD2. Trimming cost V 7 bases and J 0 bases; bases outside gene matches: 2. Germline V gene sequence: CDR1 DFQATT, CDR2 SNEGSKA (reference sequence). The CDR3 contains 13 residues. DNA for the CDR3: TGCAGTGTGACTAGCGGTAGCACAGATACGCAGTATTTT. This encodes CSVTSGSTDTQYF.

The CDR3 region has the DNA TGCAGTGCTAGTCGGGAGGGACAGCCCCAGCATTTT. Residues: CSASREGQPQHF. The chain has TRBV20-1 and TRBJ1-5; D call uncertain. V was trimmed by 3 bases and J by 7 bases, leaving 10 bases between them. CDR3 size: 12 residues. CDR1 and CDR2 from the germline V gene are DFQATT and SNEGSKA (reference sequence).

This clonotype occurred a few times. CDR3 region: CASSPGQGAKNEQYF. The CDR3 DNA sequence: TGCGCCAGCAGCCCGGGACAGGGGGCAAAGAACGAGCAGTACTTC. The rearrangement links TRBV5-1 to TRBJ2-4; 12 nucleotides match TRBD1. The J call is uncertain, as TRBJ2-7 better fits the DNA end. This CDR3 has 15 amino acids. CDR1 is SGHRS, CDR2 YFSETQ, per germline.

This clonotype was seen only a few times. The gene calls are TRBV7-3 and TRBJ2-6; unclear D gene. Germline CDR1 reads SGHTA; CDR2 reads FQGTGA. V lost 5 bases, J lost 0 bases, and 8 bases lay in between. There are 15 residues in the CDR3. The CDR3 coding sequence is TGTGCCAGCAGCAACTGGGGCTCTGGGGCCAACGTCCTGACTTTC. Its protein product is CASSNWGSGANVLTF.

The chain employs TRBV18 and TRBJ2-4; D call uncertain. CDR1 and CDR2 from the germline V gene are KGHSH and LQKENI. Trimming took off 1 base at V and 5 bases at J, with 6 bases between the two ends. This CDR3 region has 13 residues. This chain's CDR3 is CASSPRLENIQYF. The CDR3 nucleotides are TGTGCCAGCTCACCACGTTTGGAAAACATTCAGTACTTC.

This chain uses TRBV15 with TRBJ1-5; weak D call: TRBD1 (6 bases). V lost 3 bases and J 4 bases, leaving 13 bases between the germline ends. CDR1 and CDR2 from the germline V gene are LNHNV and YYDKDF (reference sequence). CDR3 length: 15 amino acids. The CDR3 loop is CATSRETGRNQPQHF. Here the CDR3 DNA reads TGTGCCACCAGCAGGGAGACAGGACGGAATCAGCCCCAGCATTTT.

As to this clonotype: One end of the junction is discordant with germline, which a read error may explain. This sequence joins TRBV7-9 and TRBJ2-3; 7 positions match TRBD2. CDR1 is SEHNR and CDR2 is FQNEAQ in the germline V gene (reference sequence). The CDR3 loop spans 16 amino acids. CDR3 DNA: TGTGCCAGCAGCCCAAGCGGGGTAGGGCTAACAGCTACGCAGTATTTT. Protein product: CASSPSGVGLTATQYF.

The chain links TRBV18 to TRBJ1-2; the D is unclear. V was trimmed by 0 bases and J by 7 bases, leaving 9 bases between them. This CDR3 region has 13 residues. The germline V gene has CDR1 KGHSH and CDR2 LQKENI. CDR3 DNA: TGTGCCAGCTCACCACCGTCATGGGGTGGCTACACCTTC. Its protein product is CASSPPSWGGYTF. The whole variable domain, filled in from reference TRBV18 and TRBJ1-2, reads NAGVMQNPRHLVRRRGQEARLRCSPMKGHSHVYWYRQLPEEGLKFMVYLQKENIIDESGMPKERFSAEFPKEGPSILRIQQVVRGDSAAYFCASSPPSWGGYTFGSGTRLTVV.

The V and J genes are TRBV7-6 and TRBJ2-2; the match to TRBD2 covers 10 bases. V trimming: 2 bases; J trimming: 6 bases; junction bases outside the gene matches: 6. There are 16 residues in the CDR3. From germline, CDR1 is SGHVS and CDR2 FNYEAQ. The CDR3 sequence: CASSLMSGGASGELFF. The CDR3 bases are TGTGCCAGCAGCTTAATGAGCGGGGGGGCTTCCGGGGAGCTGTTTTTT.

This chain uses TRBV4-2 with TRBJ2-3, with TRBD2 as a possible D gene (5 bases). Germline V gene data show CDR1 as LGHNA and CDR2 as YNFKEQ. The V gene lost 1 base and the J gene lost 4 bases, with 9 bases spanning the gap. The CDR3 covers 14 residues. The chain's CDR3 is CASSQGNSADTQYF. CDR3 sequence (DNA): TGTGCCAGCAGCCAAGGAAATAGCGCAGATACGCAGTATTTT.

This clonotype was picked up a small number of times. V and J are TRBV3-1 and TRBJ2-7; D possibly corresponds to TRBD2 (6 bases). This CDR3 is built from 13 residues. Germline CDR1 LGHDT, CDR2 YNNKEL (reference sequence). Trimming stripped 0 bases from V and 7 bases from J, with 10 bases between. This CDR3 reads CASSQEGLREQYF. The CDR3 DNA follows: TGTGCCAGCAGCCAAGAGGGACTTAGGGAGCAGTACTTC.

This clonotype has more than one count but fewer than ten. This chain joins TRBV10-3 and TRBJ2-7; 8 bases are a match to TRBD2. The CDR3 sequence is 12 residues long. CDR1 and CDR2 from the germline V gene are ENHRY and SYGVKD. V was pared by 11 bases and J by 5 bases, with 8 bases of the junction left unmatched. CDR3 amino acids: CAAGGHGNEQYF. The CDR3 DNA follows: TGTGCCGCGGGGGGACACGGGAACGAGCAGTACTTC.

The chain has TRBV7-8 and TRBJ2-1; D might be TRBD2 (5 bases). Trimming took off 5 bases at V and 10 bases at J, with 18 bases between the two ends. CDR1 and CDR2 from the germline V gene are SGHVS and FQNEAQ. The CDR3 has 14 amino acids. The CDR3 DNA follows: TGTGCCAGCAGCCCATCCCCTACTAGGAGCGAGCAGTTCTTC. This sequence encodes CASSPSPTRSEQFF. The full variable domain, with the rest looked up from reference TRBV7-8 and TRBJ2-1, is GAGVSQSPRYKVAKRGQDVALRCDPISGHVSLFWYQQALGQGPEFLTYFQNEAQLDKSGLPSDRFFAERPEGSVSTLKIQRTQQEDSAVYLCASSPSPTRSEQFFGPGTRLTVL.

In its sample, this clonotype was seen a few times. V usage is TRBV29-1 and J usage is TRBJ1-1, with D maybe TRBD1 (5 bases). The CDR3 runs to 12 residues. CDR1 and CDR2 from the germline V gene are SQVTM and ANQGSEA. V lost 5 bases to trimming and J lost 6 bases, with 13 bases between them. CDR3 region: CSVHIWTSEAFF. CDR3 DNA sequence: TGCAGCGTTCATATCTGGACATCTGAAGCTTTCTTT.

This sequence joins TRBV2 and TRBJ2-5; 7 nucleotides match TRBD1. V trimming: 3 bases; J trimming: 4 bases; junction bases outside the gene matches: 8. The CDR3 is 15 residues long. The germline gives CDR1 SNHLY, CDR2 FYNNEI. CDR3 sequence (DNA): TGTGCCAGCAGTGATGCACAAGGGGGCGTAGAGACCCAGTACTTC. This encodes CASSDAQGGVETQYF.

The chain is built from TRBV12-3 or TRBV12-4 and TRBJ1-1; maybe TRBD1 (6 bases). The CDR3 length is 15 residues. The V gene lost 3 bases and the J gene lost 1 base, with 12 bases spanning the gap. CDR3 DNA sequence: TGTGCCAGCAGTTTGGTAAGGGGGTGGAACACTGAAGCTTTCTTT. It translates to CASSLVRGWNTEAFF.

The gene calls are TRBV30 and TRBJ2-4; 7 nucleotides agree with TRBD2. The J call is uncertain, as TRBJ2-7 better fits the DNA end. The germline V gene encodes CDR1 GTSNPN and CDR2 SVGIG (reference sequence). The CDR3 is 15 amino acids. The CDR3: CAWSVGRGYSYEQYF. CDR3 in DNA: TGTGCCTGGAGTGTTGGGCGGGGGTATAGCTACGAGCAGTACTTC.

The J gene is TRBJ2-1, the V gene TRBV12-3 or TRBV12-4; D is unclear. V was trimmed by 5 bases and J by 4 bases, leaving 18 bases between them. CDR3 length: 16 residues. The CDR3 DNA is TGTGCCAGCAGTCTCACATCCGGAGTCGAGTACAATGAGCAGTTCTTC. It yields the protein CASSLTSGVEYNEQFF.